Detailed here is one T cell receptor (beta chain). What it recognizes is unknown. PCR used 60 Vbeta primers and 13 Jbeta primers. Only in-frame clones appear in the TCRdb table, and some are missing; sequencing was by immunoSEQ multiplex PCR. The sample shows some 54,000 clones, over 70% of them seen only once. The entry originates in a study of cytomegalovirus exposure and HLA in healthy donors. Study results and limitations: Later work showed greater clonal expansion in HLA-associated TCR beta chains than in equally common others. The classifier, whose performance was assessed in both the original and validation cohorts, reportedly diagnosed cytomegalovirus status with high specificity and sensitivity. The study flagged about 150 TCR beta chains as cytomegalovirus-associated. Later on, an analysis tied some 17,000 TCR beta sequences to HLA alleles at 0.05 false discovery rate.

The CDR3 is 22 amino acids. With V trimmed by 1 base and J by 1 base, 20 bases remained unmatched. Looked up from germline, CDR1 is SGHVS and CDR2 is FNYEAQ. The chain links TRBV7-6 to TRBJ1-3; 9 positions match TRBD1. The sequencing input was PBMCs. The TCR sequence derives from a man younger than 30 in good health and CMV-seronegative. The CDR3 sequence: CASSLEAPRFVSGTGSGNTIYF. The CDR3 DNA sequence: TGTGCCAGCAGCTTAGAAGCCCCAAGATTCGTATCTGGGACAGGGTCTGGAAACACCATATATTTT.